Each of the 19 T cell receptor beta chains below was sequenced from the same sample in a study of blood T cell repertoires in COVID-19. The data were produced by immunoSEQ multiplex PCR, yet TCRdb's version contains in-frame clones alone and is incomplete. The sample holds almost 500,000 clones, 88% seen once. Material: PBMCs or T cells enriched from blood (not recorded which). The source is an older woman who had recovered from COVID-19.

Only one count was recorded for this clone. The chain couples TRBV2 to TRBJ1-5; 8 nucleotides align to TRBD1. Germline V gene lookup returns CDR1 SNHLY and CDR2 FYNNEI. The CDR3 is 15 amino acids. V shed 6 bases, J shed 2 bases, and the junction held 6 bases outside the gene matches. Written as DNA, the CDR3 is TGTGCCAGCAGAACAGGGGGAAACGGCAATCAGCCCCAGCATTTT. It specifies CASRTGGNGNQPQHF.

This clone was recorded once. V gene TRBV9 combines with J gene TRBJ1-2, with D perhaps matching TRBD1 (6 bases). The germline V and J ends were trimmed by 4 bases and 3 bases, with 16 bases remaining between them. Germline V lookup: CDR1 SGDLS, CDR2 YYNGEE. This CDR3 is 15 amino acids long. The CDR3 DNA reads TGTGCCAGCAGCCCCTGGGGGGGCTCGGACTATGGCTACACCTTC. It yields the protein CASSPWGGSDYGYTF.

This chain links TRBV5-1 with TRBJ2-3; possibly TRBD2 for D (5 bases). Trimming left V 6 bases short and J 3 bases short, with 20 bases between. The CDR3 has 16 amino acids. CDR1 and CDR2 (germline): SGHRS, YFSETQ. The CDR3 spells CASTRNGLKDTDTQYF. The CDR3 DNA follows: TGCGCCAGCACTCGAAACGGACTTAAGGATACAGATACGCAGTATTTT.

This rearrangement joins TRBV30 to TRBJ2-3; TRBD2 is a possible D gene (5 bases). The CDR3 sequence is 13 residues long. The V and J ends lost 8 bases and 0 bases respectively, with 12 bases between them. The germline V gene encodes CDR1 GTSNPN and CDR2 SVGIG (reference sequence). The CDR3 DNA follows: TGTGCCGGAACGTCGGGGAGCACAGATACGCAGTATTTT. Protein sequence: CAGTSGSTDTQYF. The variable domain in full, completed from reference TRBV30 and TRBJ2-3, reads SQTIHQWPATLVQPVGSPLSLECTVEGTSNPNLYWYRQAAGRGLQLLFYSVGIGQISSEVPQNLSASRPQDRQFILSSKKLLLSDSGFYLCAGTSGSTDTQYFGPGTRLTVL.

V and J are TRBV19 and TRBJ1-5; maybe TRBD1 (6 bases). Germline CDR1 LNHDA, CDR2 SQIVND (reference sequence). There are 17 residues in the CDR3. Trimming took 5 bases from V and 0 from J, leaving 17 bases between them. The CDR3 loop reads CASSGRGGGYSNQPQHF. Written as DNA, the CDR3 is TGTGCCAGTAGTGGCAGAGGGGGGGGTTATAGCAATCAGCCCCAGCATTTT.

V usage is TRBV7-9 and J usage is TRBJ2-3; D is ambiguous. CDR1 and CDR2 from the germline V gene are SEHNR and FQNEAQ (reference sequence). The CDR3 is made up of 15 amino acids. V lost 0 bases, J lost 5 bases, and 12 bases lay in between. The CDR3 sequence is CASSLASPGVDTQYF. The CDR3 DNA follows: TGTGCCAGCAGCTTAGCGAGCCCAGGCGTAGATACGCAGTATTTT.

The CDR3 DNA is TGTGCCTCCAGGACTAGCCACACCGGGGAGCTGTTTTTT. Translating gives CASRTSHTGELFF. This chain links TRBV5-4 with TRBJ2-2; 8 positions match TRBD2. CDR3 length: 13 amino acids. The V segment lost 10 bases and the J segment 3 bases; nucleotides outside the gene matches: 5. Germline CDR1 is SGHNT and CDR2 is YYREEE (reference sequence).

This sequence joins TRBV5-6 and TRBJ1-2; no reliable D call. Per the germline V gene, CDR1 is SGHDT and CDR2 is YYEEEE. V was shortened by 4 bases and J by 8 bases, with 15 bases between the two germline ends. There are 13 residues in the CDR3. CDR3 loop: CASSLSGEQGYTF. As DNA, the CDR3 is TGTGCCAGCAGCCTCTCTGGGGAGCAGGGCTACACCTTC.

This chain uses TRBV2 with TRBJ1-6, with 10 bases matching TRBD1. CDR3 size: 15 residues. The trim removed 9 bases at V and 10 bases at J, leaving 12 bases unmatched. The germline V gene encodes CDR1 SNHLY and CDR2 FYNNEI. The CDR3 here is CASALGQGKDSPLHF. CDR3 in DNA: TGTGCCAGTGCTCTGGGACAGGGGAAGGACTCACCCCTCCACTTT.

This chain uses TRBV30 with TRBJ2-7, with D possibly being TRBD1 (5 bases). In germline, CDR1 is GTSNPN, CDR2 SVGIG (reference sequence). The CDR3 has 13 amino acids. V dropped 0 bases and J dropped 5 bases, with 11 bases sitting between them. CDR3 nucleotides: TGTGCCTGGAGTGTACTTGTCAGGGACGAGCAGTACTTC. It translates to CAWSVLVRDEQYF.

This clone has only one observation. The chain is built from TRBV6-1 and TRBJ1-2; TRBD1 agrees at 8 bases. Germline assignment: CDR1 MNHNS and CDR2 SASEGT. This CDR3 is built from 14 residues. J gave up 8 bases and V 3 bases, and 8 bases lay outside the gene matches. The CDR3 loop reads CASSDDRTGSGYTF. In nucleotides, the CDR3 is TGTGCCAGCAGTGATGATCGGACAGGGTCCGGCTACACCTTC.

The V call is TRBV9, the J call TRBJ1-4; 8 bases agree with TRBD1. CDR1 is SGDLS, CDR2 YYNGEE, per germline. The CDR3 totals 16 residues. The V and J ends lost 3 bases and 4 bases, in that order; junction bases with no gene match: 8. The CDR3: CASSGSTGELNEKLFF. The CDR3 DNA follows: TGTGCCAGCAGCGGATCGACAGGGGAGCTTAATGAAAAACTGTTTTTT.

V gene TRBV12-3 or TRBV12-4 combines with J gene TRBJ1-2; tentatively, D is TRBD1 (5 bases). The CDR3 consists of 12 residues. Trimming shortened V by 8 bases and J by 10 bases, and 17 bases separated the two germline ends. CDR3 amino acids: CASRGGPNDYTF. CDR3 nucleotides: TGTGCCAGCCGGGGGGGTCCCAATGACTACACCTTC.

This rearrangement joins TRBV4-1 to TRBJ1-5; D remains unclear. This CDR3 has 18 amino acids. Germline-derived CDR1 and CDR2 are MGHRA and YSYEKL. The V gene lost 1 base and the J gene lost 0 bases, with 16 bases spanning the gap. The CDR3 sequence is CASSQVVLGLNSNQPQHF. In DNA form, the CDR3 reads TGCGCCAGCAGCCAAGTGGTTTTGGGCCTGAATAGCAATCAGCCCCAGCATTTT.

This sequence joins TRBV6-5 and TRBJ1-5; no firm D call. This CDR3 contains 11 residues. Trimming removed 7 bases at V and 7 bases at J, with 8 bases between. Germline V CDR1 and CDR2: MNHEY, SVGAGI. The CDR3 DNA reads TGTGCCAGCAATCGGGAACAGCCCCAGCATTTT. Protein sequence: CASNREQPQHF.

The rearrangement uses TRBV6-6 and TRBJ2-1; 12 bases are a match to TRBD2. The CDR3 extends over 15 amino acids. V gave up 5 bases and J gave up 9 bases; unmatched junction bases: 8. Germline V lookup: CDR1 MNHNY, CDR2 SVGAGI (reference sequence). The CDR3 nucleotides read TGTGCCAGCAGTCCCCTAGCGGGGGGGCGAGGTGAGCAGTTCTTC. It yields the protein CASSPLAGGRGEQFF.

The J gene is TRBJ1-1, the V gene TRBV2, with unresolved D. The germline gives CDR1 SNHLY, CDR2 FYNNEI. The CDR3 length is 13 residues. V was pared by 6 bases and J by 5 bases, with 13 bases between. CDR3 loop: CASRAGSVTEAFF. The CDR3 nucleotides read TGTGCCAGCAGGGCAGGCTCGGTTACTGAAGCTTTCTTT. The entire variable domain, with the rest obtained from reference TRBV2 and TRBJ1-1, is as follows: EPEVTQTPSHQVTQMGQEVILRCVPISNHLYFYWYRQILGQKVEFLVSFYNNEISEKSEIFDDQFSVERPDGSNFTLKIRSTKLEDSAMYFCASRAGSVTEAFFGQGTRLTVV.

The chain combines TRBV24-1 with TRBJ1-3; possibly TRBD1 for D (5 bases). V was cut by 3 bases and J by 2 bases, with 7 bases left in between. The CDR3 contains 14 residues. Per the germline V gene, CDR1 is KGHDR and CDR2 is SFDVKD. The CDR3 DNA reads TGTGCCACCAGTGATCCAGGGCCTGGAAACACCATATATTTT. Translation: CATSDPGPGNTIYF.

V is TRBV19 and J is TRBJ1-2; 8 bases fit TRBD1. The CDR3 consists of 15 residues. Germline loops: CDR1 LNHDA, CDR2 SQIVND (reference sequence). Trimming removed 3 bases from V and 7 bases from J; junction bases left unmatched: 10. The CDR3 protein is CASSIAAAGGSGYTF. CDR3 DNA sequence: TGTGCCAGTAGTATCGCCGCGGCAGGGGGCAGTGGCTACACCTTC. The variable domain in full, completed from reference TRBV19 and TRBJ1-2, reads DGGITQSPKYLFRKEGQNVTLSCEQNLNHDAMYWYRQDPGQGLRLIYYSQIVNDFQKGDIAEGYSVSREKKESFPLTVTSAQKNPTAFYLCASSIAAAGGSGYTFGSGTRLTVV.